One sample yielded the 17 T cell receptor beta chains listed below, sequenced in a study of T cells after yellow fever vaccination. Using its own MiXCR run on the 5' RACE reads, TCRdb lists one record per CDR3 protein. The sample has 400,000 or so distinct CDR3 sequences, around 19% seen once. Sequenced material: PBMCs, taken before the yellow fever booster vaccination. Receptors were obtained from a man younger than 35 who received the YFV17D yellow fever vaccine.

The chain links TRBV2 to TRBJ2-7, with 11 bases matching TRBD1. CDR1 SNHLY and CDR2 FYNNEI come from the germline V gene. Trimming removed 8 bases from V and 3 bases from J; junction bases left unmatched: 6. The CDR3 loop spans 14 amino acids. This CDR3 reads CASGTGGYGYEQYF. The CDR3 DNA sequence: TGTGCCAGCGGGACAGGGGGATACGGCTACGAGCAGTACTTC.

This clonotype was detected a few times. The chain uses TRBV9 and TRBJ2-7; D remains ambiguous. Germline V CDR1 and CDR2: SGDLS, YYNGEE. The CDR3 runs to 12 residues. Trimming cost V 0 bases and J 3 bases, with 4 bases left between them. The CDR3 DNA sequence: TGTGCCAGCAGCGTAGTGGGCTACGAGCAGTACGTC. Protein: CASSVVGYEQYV.

This clonotype showed up just a few times. CDR3 sequence reads: CSARVNIPSTDTQYF. The CDR3 DNA reads as TGCAGTGCTAGAGTCAATATACCATCCACAGATACGCAGTATTTT. This rearrangement joins TRBV20-1 to TRBJ2-3; D call uncertain. This CDR3 is 15 amino acids long. Deletions cut 1 base from V and 2 bases from J, with 13 bases between. Germline V gives CDR1 DFQATT, CDR2 SNEGSKA (reference sequence).

This clonotype was recorded a few times. The chain links TRBV12-3 or TRBV12-4 to TRBJ2-7, with 8 bases matching TRBD1. The CDR3 spans 13 residues. The junction had 8 bases not matched to a gene; V was cut back by 8 bases and J by 5 bases. CDR3 sequence: CASRETGDHEQYV. CDR3 nucleotide sequence: TGTGCCAGCCGCGAGACAGGGGACCACGAGCAGTACGTC.

This clonotype was detected only a few times. The rearrangement uses TRBV12-3 or TRBV12-4 and TRBJ2-4, with TRBD1 matching 8 bases. Trimming removed 6 bases from V and 2 bases from J; junction bases left unmatched: 9. The CDR3 has 16 amino acids. This CDR3 reads CASRPRQGKTKNIQYF. CDR3 sequence (DNA): TGTGCCAGCAGGCCTAGACAGGGGAAGACCAAAAACATTCAGTACTTC.

CDR3 bases: TGTGCCAGCAGCTTCTTGGCGAGTGGCTACACCTTC. As protein: CASSFLASGYTF. The V and J genes are TRBV5-6 and TRBJ1-2; D is unclear. Germline V gene sequence: CDR1 SGHDT, CDR2 YYEEEE. With 2 bases removed from V and 7 bases from J, the gap between germline ends came to 9 bases. The CDR3 spans 12 residues.

This clonotype was picked up many times. This chain links TRBV29-1 with TRBJ2-3; 11 nucleotides align to TRBD2. This CDR3 has 14 amino acids. Germline CDR1 is SQVTM and CDR2 is ANQGSEA. V lost 0 bases to trimming and J lost 11 bases; unmatched junction nucleotides: 7. In DNA form, the CDR3 reads TGCAGCGTTGAAGATCTGACTAGCGGGGATTGGCAGTATTTT. Protein sequence: CSVEDLTSGDWQYF.

The rearrangement joins TRBV4-3 to TRBJ1-2; the D is unclear. V lost 0 bases and J 0 bases, leaving 8 bases between the germline ends. This CDR3 comprises 15 residues. Germline V CDR1 and CDR2: LGHNA, YSLEER. In DNA form, the CDR3 reads TGCGCCAGCAGCCAAGATCCCGAGGCTAACTATGGCTACACCTTC. Translating gives CASSQDPEANYGYTF.

The CDR3 region is CASRRSGGTNTEAFF. The CDR3 DNA follows: TGCGCCAGCAGACGATCGGGGGGGACGAACACTGAAGCTTTCTTT. The rearrangement joins TRBV4-1 to TRBJ1-1; D possibly corresponds to TRBD1 (5 bases). The CDR3 runs to 15 residues. Trimming shortened V by 6 bases and J by 1 base, and 15 bases separated the two germline ends. Germline V CDR1 and CDR2: MGHRA, YSYEKL.

This clonotype has more than one count but fewer than ten. This chain connects TRBV12-2 to TRBJ1-1. TRBV12-2 represents a pseudogene. There are 13 residues in the CDR3. CDR3 bases: TGTGCAAGTCGCTTTGTTCGGGAGCTCGAAGCTTTCTTT. Its protein product is CASRFVRELEAFF.

This clonotype showed up just a few times. This rearrangement joins TRBV4-3 to TRBJ2-1, with D perhaps TRBD2 (7 bases). Trimming shortened V by 3 bases and J by 9 bases, and 24 bases separated the two germline ends. The CDR3 consists of 17 residues. Germline V gene sequence: CDR1 LGHNA, CDR2 YSLEER. For the CDR3, the DNA is TGCGCCAGCAGCCATGGGTCACGGGATGGGGGGGCAGGTGAGCAGTTCTTC. Its protein is CASSHGSRDGGAGEQFF.

The CDR3 sequence is CAIPRIATANYGYTF. Written as DNA, the CDR3 is TGTGCCATCCCCAGAATTGCGACAGCTAACTATGGCTACACCTTC. V usage is TRBV12-3 or TRBV12-4 and J usage is TRBJ1-2, with D perhaps TRBD1 (5 bases). The CDR3 is 15 residues long. Trimming removed 10 bases from V and 0 bases from J, with 18 bases in between.

V gene TRBV6-5 combines with J gene TRBJ2-3, with D possibly called TRBD1 or TRBD2 (5 bases each). V was trimmed by 3 bases and J by 7 bases, leaving 17 bases between them. The CDR3 is 15 amino acids. CDR1 is MNHEY, CDR2 SVGAGI, per germline. In DNA, the CDR3 is TGTGCCAGCAGTTATTCTACGGGACCTAGTAATACGCAGTATTTT. Protein: CASSYSTGPSNTQYF.

The chain links TRBV18 to TRBJ1-2, with D uncertain. The CDR3 extends over 14 amino acids. Looked up from germline, CDR1 is KGHSH and CDR2 is LQKENI. With 1 base removed from V and 5 bases from J, the gap between germline ends came to 11 bases. The CDR3 protein is CASSPQSQGYGYTF. The CDR3 nucleotides read TGTGCCAGCTCACCACAAAGTCAAGGGTATGGCTACACCTTC.

This clonotype was counted a few times. The V and J genes are TRBV20-1 and TRBJ2-7, with 7 positions matching TRBD2. V shed 6 bases and J 7 bases; nucleotides not matched to a gene: 18. The CDR3 has 15 amino acids. The germline CDR1 and CDR2 sequences are DFQATT and SNEGSKA (reference sequence). CDR3 in DNA: TGCAGTGCCCGGCCCCCCGGGACTATCCTAGAGGAGCAGTACTTC. Residues: CSARPPGTILEEQYF.

The chain has TRBV4-1 and TRBJ1-3, with unresolved D. V lost 4 bases and J lost 0, with 16 bases in between. CDR1 is MGHRA, CDR2 YSYEKL, per germline. The CDR3 has 17 residues. The CDR3 coding sequence is TGCGCCAGCAGCCCTCGGACGGTTCCTGGCTCTGGAAACACCATATATTTT. Amino acids: CASSPRTVPGSGNTIYF.

J is TRBJ1-4 and V is TRBV6-5; a possible D gene is TRBD1 (5 bases). The V gene lost 5 bases and the J gene lost 8 bases, with 18 bases spanning the gap. The CDR3 consists of 15 residues. Germline CDR1 reads MNHEY; CDR2 reads SVGAGI. The CDR3 is CASSGTGTVREKLFF. The CDR3 nucleotides are TGTGCCAGCAGTGGAACCGGGACGGTGAGAGAAAAACTGTTTTTT.